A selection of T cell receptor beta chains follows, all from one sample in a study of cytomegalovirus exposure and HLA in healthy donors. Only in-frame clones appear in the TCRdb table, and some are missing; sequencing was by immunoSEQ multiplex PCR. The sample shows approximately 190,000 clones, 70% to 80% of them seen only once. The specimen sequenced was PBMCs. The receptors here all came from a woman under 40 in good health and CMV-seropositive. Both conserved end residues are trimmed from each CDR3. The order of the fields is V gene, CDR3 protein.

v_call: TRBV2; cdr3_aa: ASIALSDTEAF
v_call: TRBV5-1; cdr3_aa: ASSQAGQDCYGYT
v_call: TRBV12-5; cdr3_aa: ASGFPTSGRMSGEQY
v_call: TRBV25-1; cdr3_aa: ASSSQAGGQETQY
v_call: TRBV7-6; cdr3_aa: ASSPAGTSHEQF
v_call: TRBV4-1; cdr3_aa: ASSQVLAGLSDTEAF
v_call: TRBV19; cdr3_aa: ASSPKLAGGNEQF
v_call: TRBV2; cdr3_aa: AISSGTSSSYEQY
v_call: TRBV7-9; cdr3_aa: ARSGTGNAGELF
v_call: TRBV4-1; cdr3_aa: ASSRTEGRGDYGYT
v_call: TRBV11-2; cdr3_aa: ASSSGPQRLAWETQY
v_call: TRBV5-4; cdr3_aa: ASSPPSGQGATEAF
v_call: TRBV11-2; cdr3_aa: ASSRSGVFYEQY
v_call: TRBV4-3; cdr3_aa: ASSSEVGGPQH
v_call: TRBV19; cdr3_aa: ASSIVAGQGGAYEQY
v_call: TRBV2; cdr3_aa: ASSPRTGGAQY
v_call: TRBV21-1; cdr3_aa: ASSKGGAGGNTEAF
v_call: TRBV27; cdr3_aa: ASRRQGGGTYGYT
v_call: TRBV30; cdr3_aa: AWSVNGLLGETQY
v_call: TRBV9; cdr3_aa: ASSVSGGGTDTQY
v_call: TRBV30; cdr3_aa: AWERTSAGELF
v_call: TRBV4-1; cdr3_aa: ASSQDAGALGYGYT
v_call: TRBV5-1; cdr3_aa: ASSSALGQVSHT
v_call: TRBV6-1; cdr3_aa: ASNRVRSNEQF
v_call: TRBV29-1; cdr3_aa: SGNLAAGTDTQY
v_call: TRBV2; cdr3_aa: ASSAQGIEAF
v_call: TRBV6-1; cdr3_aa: ASSEWGISGGFYNEQF
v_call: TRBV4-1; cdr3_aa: ASSQESRRNTIY
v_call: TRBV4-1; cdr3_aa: ASSLGLRGSLYEQY
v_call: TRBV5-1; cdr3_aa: ASGSAGAQETQY
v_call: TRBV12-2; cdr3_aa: ASRPSPGHRNTEAF